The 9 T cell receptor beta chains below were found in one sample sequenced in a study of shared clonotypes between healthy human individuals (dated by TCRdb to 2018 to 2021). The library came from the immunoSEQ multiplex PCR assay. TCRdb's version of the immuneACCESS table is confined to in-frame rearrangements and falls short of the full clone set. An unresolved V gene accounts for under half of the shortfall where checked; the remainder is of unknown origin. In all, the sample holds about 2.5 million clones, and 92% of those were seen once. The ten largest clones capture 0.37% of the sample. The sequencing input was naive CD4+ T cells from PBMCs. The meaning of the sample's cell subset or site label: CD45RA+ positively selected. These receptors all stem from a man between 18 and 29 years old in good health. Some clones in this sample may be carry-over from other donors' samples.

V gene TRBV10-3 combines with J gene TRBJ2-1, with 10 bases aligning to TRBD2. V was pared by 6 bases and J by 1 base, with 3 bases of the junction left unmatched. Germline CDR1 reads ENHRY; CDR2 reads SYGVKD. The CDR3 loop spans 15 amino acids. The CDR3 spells CAISSGLASYNEQFF. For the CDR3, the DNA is TGTGCCATCAGCTCGGGACTAGCGTCCTACAATGAGCAGTTCTTC.

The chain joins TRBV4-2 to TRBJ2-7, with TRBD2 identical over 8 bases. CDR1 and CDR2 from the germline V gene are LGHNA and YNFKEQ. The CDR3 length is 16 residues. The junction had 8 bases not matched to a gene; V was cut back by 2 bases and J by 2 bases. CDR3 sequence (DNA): TGTGCCAGCAGCCAAAAGGTAGCGGGGACGGCCTACGAGCAGTACTTC. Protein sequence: CASSQKVAGTAYEQYF.

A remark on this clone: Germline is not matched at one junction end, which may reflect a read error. The CDR3 region is CASTLKAGQGTYEQYF. The CDR3 DNA is TGTGCCAGCACCTTAAAGGCGGGACAGGGCACCTACGAGCAGTACTTC. The rearrangement links TRBV7-2 to TRBJ2-7; 9 bases line up with TRBD1. This CDR3 is built from 16 residues. Germline loops: CDR1 SGHTA, CDR2 FQGNSA.

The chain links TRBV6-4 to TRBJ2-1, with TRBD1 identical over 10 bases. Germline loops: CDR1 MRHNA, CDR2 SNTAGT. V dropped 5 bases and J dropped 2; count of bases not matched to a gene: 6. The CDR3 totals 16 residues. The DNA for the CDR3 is TGTGCCAGCAGTCCCGGGACAGGGGTGCCCTACAATGAGCAGTTCTTC. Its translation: CASSPGTGVPYNEQFF.

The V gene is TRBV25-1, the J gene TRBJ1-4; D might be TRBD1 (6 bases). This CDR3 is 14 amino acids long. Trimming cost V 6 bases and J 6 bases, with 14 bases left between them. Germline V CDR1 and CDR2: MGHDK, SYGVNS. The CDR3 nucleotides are TGTGCCAGCAGAGGGGCAGGGGAGGATGAAAAACTGTTTTTT. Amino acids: CASRGAGEDEKLFF.

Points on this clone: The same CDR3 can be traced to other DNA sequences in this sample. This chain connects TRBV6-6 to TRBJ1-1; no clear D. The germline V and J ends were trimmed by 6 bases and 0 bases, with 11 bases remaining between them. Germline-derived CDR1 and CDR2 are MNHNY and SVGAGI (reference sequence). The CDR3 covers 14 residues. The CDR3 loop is CASSPPAVNTEAFF. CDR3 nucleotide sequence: TGTGCCAGCAGCCCACCGGCTGTGAACACTGAAGCTTTCTTT.

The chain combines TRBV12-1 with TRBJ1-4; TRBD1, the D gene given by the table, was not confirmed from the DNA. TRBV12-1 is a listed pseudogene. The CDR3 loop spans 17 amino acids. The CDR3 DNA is TGTGCCAGCAGCTCCTGGACAGGGGCATTGTCGTATGAAAAACTGTTTTTT. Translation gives CASSSWTGALSYEKLFF.

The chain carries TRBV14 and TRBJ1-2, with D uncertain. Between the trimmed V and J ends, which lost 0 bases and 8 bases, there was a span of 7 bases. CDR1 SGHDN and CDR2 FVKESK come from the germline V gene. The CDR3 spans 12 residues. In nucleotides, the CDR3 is TGTGCCAGCAGCCAAGATGATCGGGGCTACACCTTC. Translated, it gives CASSQDDRGYTF.

CDR3: CACTRGGNQPQHF. The CDR3 DNA follows: TGTGCCTGTACCAGGGGTGGCAATCAGCCCCAGCATTTT. The chain is built from TRBV30 and TRBJ1-5; TRBD1 might be the D (6 bases). CDR3 length equals 13 residues. The V end was cut by 6 bases, the J end by 2 bases, with 11 bases between. Germline loops: CDR1 GTSNPN, CDR2 SVGIG (reference sequence).